A selection of T cell receptor beta chains follows, all from one sample in a study of control samples from healthy donors and cancer patients. TCRdb's copy holds only in-frame clones and misses some; the assay was immunoSEQ multiplex PCR. The table records 150,000 or so clones, about 86% of them present only once. Sequencing was done on a sample of blood. These receptors all come from a woman in her 30s in good health. Both conserved end residues are part of each CDR3. The D gene is left open where the match is weak. The size field is filled for only some rows; it gives once, few, many or a size class.

>TRBV19|TRBJ2-2|NA|TRBD1
CASSPGQGRNTGELFF
TGTGCCAGTAGCCCTGGACAGGGTCGGAACACCGGGGAGCTGTTTTTT
>TRBV7-9|TRBJ1-2|once|NA
CASSFGVRAEGYTF
TGTGCCAGCAGCTTCGGTGTGAGGGCGGAGGGCTACACCTTC
>TRBV11-2|TRBJ2-7|NA|TRBD1
CASSLAWDSSYEQYF
TGTGCCAGCAGCTTAGCATGGGACAGCTCCTACGAGCAGTACTTC
>TRBV2|TRBJ1-1|few|NA
CASSGRGANTEAFF
TGTGCCAGCAGTGGTCGGGGGGCGAACACTGAAGCTTTCTTT
>TRBV19|TRBJ2-4|NA|NA
CASSTPGGVDIQYF
TGTGCCAGTAGTACCCCGGGGGGCGTAGACATTCAGTACTTC
>TRBV28|TRBJ1-5|NA|TRBD1
CASSPRTGESIVRSDQPQHF
TGTGCCAGCAGTCCCCGGACAGGGGAAAGTATCGTTCGGTCGGATCAGCCCCAGCATTTT
>TRBV6-2/TRBV6-3|TRBJ2-4|NA|NA
CASSFLRIENIQYF
TGTGCCAGCAGTTTCCTGCGGATCGAAAACATTCAGTACTTC
>TRBV6-1|TRBJ2-1|NA|TRBD1
CASSDIGQGANEQFF
TGTGCCAGCAGTGATATCGGACAGGGGGCGAATGAGCAGTTCTTC
>TRBV3-1/TRBV3-2|TRBJ1-5|NA|NA
CASSQEINQPQHF
TGTGCCAGCAGCCAAGAGATAAATCAGCCCCAGCATTTT
>TRBV7-9|TRBJ2-5|NA|TRBD1
CASSLSVDRGETQYF
TGTGCCAGCAGCTTATCGGTGGACAGGGGAGAGACCCAGTACTTC
>TRBV29-1|TRBJ1-1|few|NA
CSVLSLQNTEAFF
TGCAGCGTGCTCAGCCTACAGAACACTGAAGCTTTCTTT
>TRBV5-6|TRBJ2-5|NA|TRBD2
CASSLTSGGKTQYF
TGTGCCAGCAGCTTAACTAGCGGGGGGAAGACCCAGTACTTC
>TRBV29-1|TRBJ2-7|NA|NA
CSVEADSSYEQYF
TGCAGCGTTGAAGCTGACAGCTCCTACGAGCAGTACTTC
>TRBV14|TRBJ2-5|NA|NA
CASSQDTVQETQYF
TGTGCCAGCAGCCAAGACACAGTCCAAGAGACCCAGTACTTC
>TRBV21-1|TRBJ2-7|NA|NA
CASSKGGRSYYEQYF
TGTGCCAGCAGCAAAGGTGGCAGGAGTTACTACGAGCAGTACTTC
>TRBV6-2/TRBV6-3|TRBJ1-2|NA|TRBD1
CASSYSTGRPYGYTF
TGTGCCAGCAGTTACTCGACAGGGCGACCCTATGGCTACACCTTC
>TRBV30|TRBJ1-1|once|TRBD1
CATRQGPGTEAFF
TGTGCCACCCGACAGGGACCGGGAACTGAAGCTTTCTTT
>TRBV11-2|TRBJ2-7|NA|TRBD2
CASSSRLAGGNEQYF
TGTGCCAGCAGCTCTCGACTAGCGGGAGGTAACGAGCAGTACTTC
>TRBV7-2|TRBJ1-1|NA|TRBD1
CASSSTHDRAAEAFF
TGTGCCAGCAGCTCTACCCATGACAGGGCCGCTGAAGCTTTCTTT
>TRBV6-5|TRBJ2-7|NA|NA
CASSYSFTEAYEQYF
TGTGCCAGCAGTTACTCGTTCACGGAGGCCTACGAGCAGTACTTC
>TRBV10-3|TRBJ2-2|NA|NA
CAISESKGTGELFF
TGTGCCATCAGTGAGTCGAAAGGGACCGGGGAGCTGTTTTTT
>TRBV10-2|TRBJ1-1|NA|NA
CASTRRGRTEAFF
TGCGCCAGCACCCGCCGGGGGAGGACTGAAGCTTTCTTT
>TRBV5-1|TRBJ1-4|NA|NA
CASSSGGWTPGEKLFF
TGCGCCAGCAGCTCAGGAGGTTGGACCCCTGGGGAAAAACTGTTTTTT
>TRBV27|TRBJ2-1|NA|NA
CASSLWGNEQFF
TGTGCCAGCAGTTTATGGGGCAATGAGCAGTTCTTC
>TRBV6-5|TRBJ2-3|NA|TRBD2
CASSPTTSGWDTQYF
TGTGCCAGCAGCCCCACGACTAGCGGGTGGGATACGCAGTATTTT
>TRBV6-4|TRBJ2-2|NA|NA
CASSDGGLATGELFF
TGTGCCAGCAGTGACGGGGGACTTGCCACCGGGGAGCTGTTTTTT
>TRBV5-5|TRBJ2-7|few|NA
CASSLVGAGSAPYEQYF
TGTGCCAGCAGCTTGGTCGGGGCCGGGAGTGCCCCCTACGAGCAGTACTTC
>TRBV7-2|TRBJ2-3|NA|TRBD1
CASSYEGAGDTQYF
TGTGCCAGCAGCTATGAGGGGGCGGGAGATACGCAGTATTTT
>TRBV3-1/TRBV3-2|TRBJ2-5|NA|TRBD2
CASSQVAGWGGETQYF
TGTGCCAGCAGCCAAGTAGCGGGATGGGGCGGAGAGACCCAGTACTTC
>TRBV19|TRBJ1-1|NA|NA
CATSGRPNTEAFF
TGTGCCACCTCCGGCAGGCCGAACACTGAAGCTTTCTTT
>TRBV29-1|TRBJ1-2|NA|NA
CSVERGRGSGYTF
TGCAGCGTTGAAAGGGGCAGGGGAAGTGGCTACACCTTC
>TRBV15|TRBJ2-1|NA|TRBD1
CATSPYPQGTGGNNEQFF
TGTGCCACCAGCCCGTATCCCCAGGGGACAGGGGGAAACAATGAGCAGTTCTTC
>TRBV12-3/TRBV12-4|TRBJ2-2|NA|NA
CASIRSLTGELFF
TGTGCCAGCATAAGATCTTTGACCGGGGAGCTGTTTTTT
>TRBV27|TRBJ2-5|NA|TRBD1
CASSFDRDGTQYF
TGTGCCAGCAGTTTCGACAGGGACGGGACCCAGTACTTC
>TRBV9|TRBJ2-3|NA|TRBD2
CASSVAGGRADTQYF
TGTGCCAGCAGCGTAGCGGGGGGGCGGGCAGATACGCAGTATTTT
>TRBV6-5|TRBJ2-1|NA|NA
CASSYKGTDNEQFF
TGTGCCAGCAGTTATAAGGGGACGGACAATGAGCAGTTCTTC
>TRBV24-1|TRBJ2-1|once|NA
CATSDPTEGTNEQFF
TGTGCCACCAGTGACCCGACGGAGGGTACGAATGAGCAGTTCTTC
>TRBV19|TRBJ1-4|NA|NA
CASSLLATNEKLFF
TGTGCCAGTAGCCTACTTGCAACTAATGAAAAACTGTTTTTT
>TRBV7-8|TRBJ2-7|NA|NA
CASSPSSYEQYF
TGTGCCAGCAGCCCAAGCTCCTACGAGCAGTACTTC
>TRBV2|TRBJ2-4|NA|TRBD1
CASSPQGVRDIQYF
TGTGCCAGCAGCCCTCAGGGGGTAAGGGACATTCAGTACTTC
>TRBV19|TRBJ1-2|NA|NA
CASSIVEGAASSGYTF
TGTGCCAGTAGTATAGTCGAAGGGGCCGCCTCGTCTGGCTACACCTTC
>TRBV6-5|TRBJ2-5|NA|NA
CASSTIQAETQYF
TGTGCCAGCAGTACGATACAGGCCGAGACCCAGTACTTC
>TRBV29-1|TRBJ1-3|NA|NA
CSGLRAGNTIYF
TGCAGCGGGTTAAGGGCTGGAAACACCATATATTTT
>TRBV5-5|TRBJ2-1|NA|NA
CASSLVSRRARAYNEQFF
TGTGCCAGCAGCCTAGTATCAAGGCGGGCAAGGGCCTACAATGAGCAGTTCTTC
>TRBV10-3|TRBJ2-3|once|NA
CAISARGGANTQYF
TGTGCCATCAGTGCTCGCGGGGGCGCTAATACGCAGTATTTT
>TRBV2|TRBJ2-7|NA|NA
CASSVEGQQYF
TGTGCCAGCAGTGTGGAGGGCCAGCAGTACTTC